One sample yielded the 13 T cell receptor beta chains listed below, sequenced in a study of cytomegalovirus exposure and HLA in healthy donors. PCR employed 60 Vbeta and 13 Jbeta primers. TCRdb's table, derived via immunoSEQ multiplex PCR, lists solely in-frame clones and lacks some. In the table there are around 120,000 clones, roughly 80% of which are singletons. The specimen was PBMCs. The receptors derive from a female donor in good health and CMV-seropositive.

The chain is built from TRBV5-6 and TRBJ2-2; TRBD1 aligns across 8 bases. The CDR3 length is 15 residues. Germline V gene data show CDR1 as SGHDT and CDR2 as YYEEEE. V trimming: 5 bases; J trimming: 4 bases; junction bases outside the gene matches: 7. Here the CDR3 DNA reads TGTGCCAGCAGGCCAGGGGGCAGAATCACCGGGGAGCTGTTTTTT. Amino acid sequence: CASRPGGRITGELFF.

The chain links TRBV7-6 to TRBJ2-3, with a tentative D call TRBD2 (5 bases). In germline, CDR1 is SGHVS, CDR2 FNYEAQ. There are 14 residues in the CDR3. V gave up 2 bases and J gave up 2 bases, with 8 bases separating them. In DNA, the CDR3 is TGTGCCAGCAGCTTAAGCGGAACCACAGATACGCAGTATTTT. This translates into CASSLSGTTDTQYF.

V usage is TRBV28 and J usage is TRBJ1-1, with 7 bases identical to TRBD1. CDR1 and CDR2 (germline): MDHEN, SYDVKM. V shed 8 bases and J 8 bases; nucleotides not matched to a gene: 14. The CDR3 is 14 residues long. The CDR3 DNA follows: TGTGCCAGCTTTACAGGGGCGAGTCGCCGAGAAGCTTTCTTT. The encoded protein is CASFTGASRREAFF.

The chain links TRBV13 to TRBJ1-1; D perhaps matches TRBD1 (5 bases). CDR1 is PRHDT and CDR2 is FYEKMQ in the germline V gene (reference sequence). Trimming cost V 0 bases and J 1 base, with 18 bases left between them. This CDR3 has 18 amino acids. The CDR3 DNA reads as TGTGCCAGCAGCTTAGGCAAGGGAGGGGAGGGGAGGAACACTGAAGCTTTCTTT. It yields the protein CASSLGKGGEGRNTEAFF.

V gene TRBV7-9 combines with J gene TRBJ1-1; no clear D. V was cut by 0 bases and J by 7 bases, with 9 bases left in between. This CDR3 has 13 residues. CDR1 is SEHNR and CDR2 is FQNEAQ in the germline V gene (reference sequence). CDR3 in DNA: TGTGCCAGCAGCTTAGCCCCCTCAGTTGAAGCTTTCTTT. The encoded protein is CASSLAPSVEAFF. Supplemented by reference TRBV7-9 and TRBJ1-1, the full variable domain reads DTGVSQNPRHKITKRGQNVTFRCDPISEHNRLYWYRQTLGQGPEFLTYFQNEAQLEKSRLLSDRFSAERPKGSFSTLEIQRTEQGDSAMYLCASSLAPSVEAFFGQGTRLTVV.

The chain links TRBV10-3 to TRBJ2-1; TRBD1 agrees at 11 bases. The V gene end was trimmed by 3 bases and the J gene end by 6 bases; junction bases not matched to a gene: 7. The germline V gene encodes CDR1 ENHRY and CDR2 SYGVKD. There are 16 residues in the CDR3. The DNA for the CDR3 is TGTGCCATCAGTGATAGGGGACAGGGGGATTTCAATGAGCAGTTCTTC. It translates to CAISDRGQGDFNEQFF.

CDR3 in DNA: TGTGCCAGCAGGGGGGGGGACGAGCCACCCCTCCACTTT. Translated, it gives CASRGGDEPPLHF. V and J are TRBV6-5 and TRBJ1-6; D is perhaps TRBD1 (5 bases). Germline V gene data show CDR1 as MNHEY and CDR2 as SVGAGI. V was shortened by 6 bases and J by 11 bases, with 14 bases between the two germline ends. CDR3 length: 13 amino acids.

This chain connects TRBV5-1 to TRBJ1-3; D is undetermined. V was pared by 3 bases and J by 0 bases, with 13 bases between. The CDR3 spans 16 residues. Per the germline V gene, CDR1 is SGHRS and CDR2 is YFSETQ. Written as DNA, the CDR3 is TGCGCCAGCAGCTCTTACGAAACGAGCTCTGGAAACACCATATATTTT. Protein product: CASSSYETSSGNTIYF.

This clone appeared a single time. This chain uses TRBV27 with TRBJ2-1; TRBD2 agrees at 13 bases. This CDR3 region has 17 residues. J was trimmed by 8 bases and V by 5 bases; bases with no gene match: 12. CDR1 MNHEY and CDR2 SMNVEV come from the germline V gene (reference sequence). The CDR3 here is CASSQRLTSGGGDEQFF. CDR3 DNA sequence: TGTGCCAGCAGTCAAAGACTTACTAGCGGGGGGGGCGATGAGCAGTTCTTC.

This clone was observed a single time. The chain couples TRBV18 to TRBJ1-6, with a tentative D call TRBD1 (5 bases). With 4 bases removed from V and 10 bases from J, the gap between germline ends came to 17 bases. This CDR3 contains 15 residues. Germline V gene lookup returns CDR1 KGHSH and CDR2 LQKENI. This chain's CDR3 is CASSQRGDAGSPLHF. The CDR3 DNA follows: TGTGCCAGCTCACAACGGGGGGACGCGGGGTCACCCCTCCACTTT.

The genes are TRBV19 and TRBJ1-6; 8 nucleotides agree with TRBD1. Germline V gene data show CDR1 as LNHDA and CDR2 as SQIVND (reference sequence). J lost 7 bases, V lost 5 bases, and 10 bases had no gene match. The CDR3 totals 16 residues. The CDR3 DNA is TGTGCCAGTAGTCTAGGGACAGGAACATTGAATTCACCCCTCCACTTT. It encodes CASSLGTGTLNSPLHF.

A single count supports this clone. V and J are TRBV19 and TRBJ2-5; 7 nucleotides align to TRBD2. After removal of 3 bases from V and 5 bases from J, the junction contained 9 bases not matched to a gene. The CDR3 loop spans 15 amino acids. CDR1 and CDR2 (germline): LNHDA, SQIVND (reference sequence). The DNA of the CDR3 is TGTGCCAGTAGTATTCGGAGTGCCGGGGGGGAGACCCAGTACTTC. It specifies CASSIRSAGGETQYF. The variable domain in full, with the rest retrieved from reference TRBV19 and TRBJ2-5, is DGGITQSPKYLFRKEGQNVTLSCEQNLNHDAMYWYRQDPGQGLRLIYYSQIVNDFQKGDIAEGYSVSREKKESFPLTVTSAQKNPTAFYLCASSIRSAGGETQYFGPGTRLLVL.

A few counts support this clone. The chain joins TRBV4-2 to TRBJ1-3; 8 positions agree with TRBD1. Germline trimming cut 0 bases from V and 4 bases from J; bases unmatched to any gene: 5. Germline values: CDR1 LGHNA, CDR2 YNFKEQ. This CDR3 is 16 amino acids long. CDR3 residues: CASSQDQGQGGNTIYF. As DNA, the CDR3 is TGTGCCAGCAGCCAAGACCAAGGACAGGGAGGAAACACCATATATTTT.